Presented here are 2 T cell receptor beta chains from one specimen sequenced in a study of T cell responses to AZD1222 COVID-19 vaccine. TCRdb's copy holds only in-frame clones and misses some; the assay was immunoSEQ multiplex PCR. Among 100,000 to 150,000 clones, 85% to 90% were seen once, and the ten largest hold around 7.7%. Sequencing used peripheral blood, obtained on day 0 of AZD1222 vaccination. These receptors all stem from an adult in good health.

V usage is TRBV7-2 and J usage is TRBJ1-6; a possible D gene is TRBD1 (5 bases). Trimming pared 3 bases from V and 8 bases from J, leaving 11 bases between. CDR1 and CDR2 from the germline V gene are SGHTA and FQGNSA. The CDR3 extends over 14 amino acids. The DNA for the CDR3 is TGTGCCAGCAGCTTTCAGGGATGGGATTCACCCCTCCACTTT. It is translated as CASSFQGWDSPLHF.

This chain uses TRBV15 with TRBJ1-4; 7 positions match TRBD1. V shed 1 base and J 0 bases; nucleotides not matched to a gene: 5. This CDR3 region has 17 residues. Germline assignment: CDR1 LNHNV and CDR2 YYDKDF (reference sequence). The CDR3 coding sequence is TGTGCCACCAGCAGAGGGCAGGGGGGGGCAACTAATGAAAAACTGTTTTTT. Translation gives CATSRGQGGATNEKLFF.